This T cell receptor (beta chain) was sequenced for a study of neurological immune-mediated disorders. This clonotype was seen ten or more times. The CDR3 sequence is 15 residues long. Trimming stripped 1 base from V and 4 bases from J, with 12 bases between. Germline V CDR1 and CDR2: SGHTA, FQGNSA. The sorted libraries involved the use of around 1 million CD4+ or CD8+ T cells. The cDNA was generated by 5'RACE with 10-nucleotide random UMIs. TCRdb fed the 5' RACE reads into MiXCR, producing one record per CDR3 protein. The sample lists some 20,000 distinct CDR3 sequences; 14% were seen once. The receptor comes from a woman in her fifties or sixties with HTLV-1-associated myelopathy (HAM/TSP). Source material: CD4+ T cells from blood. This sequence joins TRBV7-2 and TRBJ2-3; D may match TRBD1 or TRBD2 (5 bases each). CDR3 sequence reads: CASSLGGAIADTQYF. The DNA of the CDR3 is TGTGCCAGCAGCTTAGGAGGGGCGATTGCAGATACGCAGTATTTT.